This TCR beta chain was sequenced in a study of CD8+ T cells in alopecia areata. Sorting of CD4+ and CD8+ T cells was performed on PBMCs. Extraction and reverse transcription of RNA yielded cDNA as the sequencing template. Measured with immunoSEQ multiplex PCR; TCRdb has only the in-frame clones, and not every one. The sample has more than 100,000 clones, 55% seen once. Notes on the study in general: Normal skin contains resident alphabeta T cells, and these are also sequenced in scalp samples. Clonality in lesional scalp, especially alopecia totalis/universalis, exceeded that of normal scalp.

A word on this clone: The antigen is not known.

This CDR3 is 14 amino acids long. The V and J ends lost 10 bases and 8 bases, in that order; junction bases with no gene match: 13. In germline, CDR1 is MNHEY, CDR2 SVGAGI. The sample consisted of CD4+ T cells sorted from blood. This sequence was found in a human donor in good health. The chain uses TRBV6-5 and TRBJ2-1; 8 bases align to TRBD2. The CDR3 spells CATNREGREYEQFF. The CDR3 DNA follows: TGTGCCACAAACCGGGAGGGGAGAGAGTATGAGCAGTTCTTC.